This T cell receptor beta chain was observed in a study of cytomegalovirus exposure and HLA in healthy donors. Background on the study: The same platform was used for the 120 validation repertoires and the roughly 680 first-cohort repertoires, a later analysis reported. Study-wide results and limits: Despite most TCR sequences being rare, some public TCRs occurred in many donors.

The donors were members of the validation cohort comprising 100 to 150 subjects, separate from the roughly 680-subject first cohort. Worth noting for this clone: Its antigen is unidentified.

The V and J ends lost 1 base and 1 base, in that order; junction bases with no gene match: 6. There are 17 residues in the CDR3. Per the germline V gene, CDR1 is SGHTA and CDR2 is FQGNSA. Clones were read by immunoSEQ multiplex PCR, and TCRdb kept only the in-frame ones, dropping some. The data show fewer than 150,000 clones, 82% seen once. The rearrangement joins TRBV7-2 to TRBJ2-5, with TRBD2 identical over 10 bases. The receptor's source is a man aged 25 to 40 in good health and CMV-seropositive. Sequenced sample: PBMCs. CDR3 sequence (DNA): TGTGCCAGCAGCTTAGTGGCTAGCGGGGGCCTCCAAGAGACCCAGTACTTC. Amino acid sequence: CASSLVASGGLQETQYF.